A single sample is the source of the 13 T cell receptor beta chains below, sequenced in a study of shared clonotypes between healthy human individuals. Sequencing was performed with immunoSEQ multiplex PCR; in TCRdb, only in-frame clones are kept and a portion is missing. The sample includes more than 1,200,000 clones, 98% of them seen just once. The source material was naive CD4+ T cells sorted from blood. Documented subset: CD45RA+ positively selected. The source is a man aged 25-45 years in good health.

The rearrangement uses TRBV4-1 and TRBJ1-4; 7 bases map to TRBD1. CDR1 is MGHRA and CDR2 is YSYEKL in the germline V gene. The CDR3 runs 17 residues. V shed 0 bases and J 0 bases; nucleotides not matched to a gene: 4. The CDR3 sequence: CASSQDTGASTNEKLFF. The CDR3 DNA is TGCGCCAGCAGCCAAGACACAGGGGCCTCAACTAATGAAAAACTGTTTTTT.

V is TRBV6-5 and J is TRBJ1-2, with D maybe TRBD1 (5 bases). This CDR3 comprises 13 residues. V was cut by 7 bases and J by 4 bases, with 13 bases left in between. CDR1 is MNHEY and CDR2 is SVGAGI in the germline V gene. CDR3 DNA: TGTGCCAGCAAAAGACAGACCTTCTATGGCTACACCTTC. It is translated as CASKRQTFYGYTF.

The rearrangement links TRBV6-5 to TRBJ2-7; D is possibly TRBD1 or TRBD2 (5 bases each). V lost 5 bases, J lost 3 bases, and 17 bases lay in between. The CDR3 contains 15 residues. Germline loops: CDR1 MNHEY, CDR2 SVGAGI. DNA for the CDR3: TGTGCCAGCAGTACCACCGGGACGGGGATCTACGAGCAGTACTTC. It is translated as CASSTTGTGIYEQYF.

V gene TRBV2 combines with J gene TRBJ2-7; 7 nucleotides align to TRBD1. Germline V CDR1 and CDR2: SNHLY, FYNNEI. The CDR3 covers 14 residues. The V segment lost 11 bases and the J segment 4 bases; nucleotides outside the gene matches: 14. The CDR3 DNA is TGTGCCGCCCGTCGTAGGACAGGAGATTACGAGCAGTACTTC. This gives the protein CAARRRTGDYEQYF.

This chain links TRBV19 with TRBJ1-5; D not resolved. Germline-derived CDR1 and CDR2 are LNHDA and SQIVND (reference sequence). Deletions cut 3 bases from V and 1 base from J, with 10 bases between. The CDR3 loop spans 15 amino acids. CDR3 DNA sequence: TGTGCCAGTAGTATTTTAAGGTCCAGCAATCAGCCCCAGCATTTT. Translated: CASSILRSSNQPQHF. The full variable domain, with the rest looked up from reference TRBV19 and TRBJ1-5, is DGGITQSPKYLFRKEGQNVTLSCEQNLNHDAMYWYRQDPGQGLRLIYYSQIVNDFQKGDIAEGYSVSREKKESFPLTVTSAQKNPTAFYLCASSILRSSNQPQHFGDGTRLSIL.

Details on this clone: The same CDR3 can be traced to other DNA sequences in this sample. The V call is TRBV4-3, the J call TRBJ2-7, with TRBD1 identical over 9 bases. CDR3 length: 15 amino acids. Germline CDR1 and CDR2: LGHNA and YSLEER. V lost 1 base and J lost 0; bases outside the gene matches: 1. The CDR3 reads CASSQGDRASYEQYF. Here the CDR3 DNA reads TGCGCCAGCAGCCAAGGGGACAGGGCCTCCTACGAGCAGTACTTC.

Comments on this clone: Other DNA sequences in this specimen translate into the identical CDR3. J is TRBJ2-2 and V is TRBV18; 9 bases align to TRBD1. CDR3 length: 17 amino acids. The V gene's germline CDR1 is KGHSH and CDR2 LQKENI. The ends lost 2 bases at V and 0 bases at J; junction bases unmatched: 4. CDR3 nucleotides: TGTGCCAGCTCACCAGACCGGACAGGGGCGAACACCGGGGAGCTGTTTTTT. Translation gives CASSPDRTGANTGELFF.

This chain links TRBV5-5 with TRBJ1-5; D perhaps matches TRBD1 (5 bases). The V gene lost 4 bases and the J gene lost 7 bases, with 12 bases spanning the gap. The CDR3 loop spans 13 amino acids. Germline V CDR1 and CDR2: SGHKS, YYEKEE (reference sequence). DNA of the CDR3: TGTGCCAGCAGCGGAGGGGTAGTCCAGCCCCAGCATTTT. As protein: CASSGGVVQPQHF.

The rearrangement links TRBV27 to TRBJ2-1, with TRBD2 as a possible D gene (5 bases). Germline assignment: CDR1 MNHEY and CDR2 SMNVEV (reference sequence). The CDR3 loop spans 16 amino acids. The V gene lost 1 base and the J gene lost 4 bases, with 14 bases spanning the gap. The CDR3 spells CASSLYGYGEYNEQFF. The CDR3 DNA sequence: TGTGCCAGCAGTTTATATGGGTATGGGGAGTACAATGAGCAGTTCTTC.

CDR3 in DNA: TGTGCCAGCAGTCGGACACAGAACACCGGGGAGCTGTTTTTT. It specifies CASSRTQNTGELFF. The chain uses TRBV6-6 and TRBJ2-2, with a weak D call TRBD1 (5 bases). The CDR3 is 14 residues long. The germline gives CDR1 MNHNY, CDR2 SVGAGI (reference sequence). The germline V and J ends were trimmed by 5 bases and 1 base, with 8 bases remaining between them.

The rearrangement joins TRBV6-1 to TRBJ1-5; unclear D gene. Trimming left V 4 bases short and J 7 bases short, with 14 bases between. The CDR3 contains 14 residues. Germline CDR1 reads MNHNS; CDR2 reads SASEGT. CDR3 bases: TGTGCCAGCAGTGTAGAGCCTCGCGGACAGCCCCAGCATTTT. Translating it yields CASSVEPRGQPQHF.

The chain joins TRBV15 to TRBJ2-7, with 10 positions matching TRBD1. The V and J ends lost 2 bases and 7 bases, in that order; junction bases with no gene match: 8. Germline values: CDR1 LNHNV, CDR2 YYDKDF (reference sequence). CDR3 length equals 15 residues. Here the CDR3 reads CATSRSGTGASEQYF. In DNA, the CDR3 is TGTGCCACCAGCAGATCCGGGACAGGGGCGAGTGAGCAGTACTTC.

The rearrangement joins TRBV6-5 to TRBJ2-1; possible D gene TRBD1, 7 bases. The germline V and J ends were trimmed by 6 bases and 9 bases, with 15 bases remaining between them. Germline-derived CDR1 and CDR2 are MNHEY and SVGAGI. CDR3 length: 13 residues. The CDR3, as DNA: TGTGCCAGCAGGCAGGAGGGGGCGCTTGAGCAGTTCTTC. Translated: CASRQEGALEQFF.